This record covers a single TCR beta chain. The antigen remains undetermined. This sample was taken from a study of post-analysis software for immune sequencing data. With 1 base removed from V and 4 bases from J, the gap between germline ends came to 12 bases. CDR3 length equals 14 residues. The germline gives CDR1 SQVTM, CDR2 ANQGSEA. The authors incorporated unique molecular identifiers into the TCR beta cDNA libraries. Each CDR3 protein is one row after TCRdb ran MiXCR on the PCR reads. The profile shows roughly 670,000 distinct CDR3 sequences, around 60% of them singletons. General study findings and limits: Elevated frequency relative to controls characterized 4 or 5 TRBV segments in patients, TRBV5-6, TRBV5-1 and TRBV20-1 among them.

J is TRBJ2-3 and V is TRBV29-1; no clear D gene. Sequences were obtained from blood. The TCR was taken from a girl between 2 and 10 years old with multiple sclerosis. The CDR3 DNA reads as TGCAGCGTTGAAGGATCAGTTTCTGCAGATACGCAGTATTTT. Its protein product is CSVEGSVSADTQYF.